The sequence of this T cell receptor delta chain was determined in a study of γδ T cells in repeated Plasmodium falciparum infection listed by TCRdb under 2021. For context, the study as a whole: Malian children exposed to intense seasonal malaria transmission were enrolled in the natural-infection arm and compared with Australian children matched for age and gender. Four controlled human malaria infections were administered to about five malaria-naive U.S. adults over around 630 days by bites from P. falciparum NF54-infected Anopheles stephensi mosquitoes. Controlled-infection subjects were sampled at baseline, immediately before selected infections, and 21 days after each infection. Malian gammadelta TCR repertoires were analysed cross-sectionally during no-transmission periods and longitudinally across acute febrile malaria episodes. Using both natural infection in Mali and controlled human malaria infection, the study looked at the way repeated Plasmodium falciparum infection shapes the human gammadelta T cell repertoire.

Library method: multiplex PCR. Sequenced using an Illumina MiSeq. Both TCR gamma (TRG) and TCR delta (TRD) chains were sequenced from each sorted gammadelta T cell sample. The published analysis was carried out like this. Repertoire analyses included clonotype tree plots, accumulated frequency of the top 20 clonotypes, diversity index (DI) and D75 metrics. Public reads were reanalyzed in TCRdb with CATT, and rows carrying the same DNA were merged afterwards. The V and J calls here are based on TCRdb, not the publication. This sample holds 70,000 to 95,000 delta-chain clones; approximately 1.5% were observed only once. The top ten clones comprise approximately 10% of the sample. Inclusive of the bounding cysteine and phenylalanine, the CDR3 is 22 residues long. Only the CDR3 part of the read is kept: 66 bases, read in frame from the first base. According to the germline V gene, CDR1 reads TSWWSYY and CDR2 reads QGS.

Vgamma9/Vdelta2+ and Vdelta2-negative gammadelta T cell populations were flow-sorted from peripheral blood mononuclear cells for bulk TCR repertoire analysis. As concerns this clone: Its antigen remains undetermined. A far larger clone is only one base removed, so a read error is likely.

What the study reported, not specific to this receptor: Compared with Australian children, Malian children appeared to have Vdelta2-negative gammadelta TCR repertoires that were more clonally expanded, less diverse and less shared. Because the controlled-infection cohort was small, analysis of inter-individual variability in gammadelta T cell responses was limited. Vgamma9/Vdelta2+ TCR repertoires kept a highly stable polyclonal repertoire across time and infection, and many TCRgamma sequences overlapped between individuals. Waves of new clonotype selection in Vdelta2-negative, largely Vdelta1+, gammadelta TCR repertoires appeared to be driven by repeated controlled infections. Generalizability was limited because the Malian cohort came from a small rural village made up predominantly of one ethnic group.

This TCR derives from a pool of human donors (malaria-infected and uninfected, not separated). The V segment is TRDV1, and no J call was made; the table's D gene call, TRDD3, was not cross checked with the DNA. Sequenced sample: gamma-delta T cells from blood. The CDR3: CALGVLPTRPWGYNTLTAQLFF. The base sequence is TGTGCTCTTGGGGTCCTTCCTACAAGGCCTTGGGGGTATAATACTTTGACAGCACAGCTCTTCTTT.